This T cell receptor (beta chain) appears in the sequencing data of a study of T cells after yellow fever vaccination. The germline V and J ends were trimmed by 1 base and 4 bases, with 10 bases remaining between them. CDR1 is SGHRS and CDR2 is YFSETQ in the germline V gene. The CDR3 has 14 amino acids. The sample holds many counts of this clonotype. TCR cDNA, made by 5'RACE template switching, carried an added universal primer site and UMIs. MiXCR, run by TCRdb on the 5' RACE reads, gives a single entry per CDR3 protein. The profile shows some 120,000 distinct CDR3 sequences, more than 6% of them singletons.

The TCR comes from a man aged 18-30 years who received the YFV17D yellow fever vaccine. This chain joins TRBV5-1 and TRBJ2-3; D ambiguous. The input for sequencing was CD4+ T cells sorted from PBMCs, taken about 10 days after the first yellow fever vaccination. CDR3 DNA sequence: TGCGCCAGCAGCTTGCAACAGTTGCCAGATACGCAGTATTTT. Translating gives CASSLQQLPDTQYF.